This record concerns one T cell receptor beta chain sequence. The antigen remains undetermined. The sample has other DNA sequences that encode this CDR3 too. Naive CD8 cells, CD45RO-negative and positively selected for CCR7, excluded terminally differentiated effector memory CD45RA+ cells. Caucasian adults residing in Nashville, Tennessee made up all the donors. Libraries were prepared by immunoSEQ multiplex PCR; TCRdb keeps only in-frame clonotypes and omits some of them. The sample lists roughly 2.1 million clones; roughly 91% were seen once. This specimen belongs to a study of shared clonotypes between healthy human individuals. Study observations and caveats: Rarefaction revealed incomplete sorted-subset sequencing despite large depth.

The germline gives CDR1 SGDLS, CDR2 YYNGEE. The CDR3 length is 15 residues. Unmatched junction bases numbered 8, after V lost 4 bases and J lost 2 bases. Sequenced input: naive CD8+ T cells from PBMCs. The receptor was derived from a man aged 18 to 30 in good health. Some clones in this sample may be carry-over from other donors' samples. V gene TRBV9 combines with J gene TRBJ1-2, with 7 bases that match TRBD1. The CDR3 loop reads CASSIWTGANYGYTF. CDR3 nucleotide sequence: TGTGCCAGCAGCATATGGACAGGCGCCAACTATGGCTACACCTTC.